A selection of T cell receptor beta chains follows, all from one sample in a study of cytomegalovirus exposure and HLA in healthy donors. This table comes from immunoSEQ multiplex PCR, and its TCRdb copy is limited to in-frame clones, with some not included. The data show 100,000 or so clones, around 80% seen once. The sample comprised PBMCs. These receptors came from a man between 18 and 35 years old in good health and CMV-seronegative. Both conserved end residues are part of each CDR3. The D gene is left open where the match is weak. A clone size is listed for some rows: how often the clone was seen (once, few, many), or a class if it is expanded.

j_gene: TRBJ1-3; abundance: .; d_gene: .; v_gene: TRBV29-1; CDR3aa: CSVQNWRSSGNTIYF; CDR3nt: TGCAGCGTTCAGAACTGGAGAAGCTCTGGAAACACCATATATTTT
j_gene: TRBJ1-1; abundance: .; d_gene: TRBD1; v_gene: TRBV9; CDR3aa: CASSTRTGSTEAFF; CDR3nt: TGTGCCAGCAGCACCCGGACAGGGAGCACTGAAGCTTTCTTT
j_gene: TRBJ1-5; abundance: .; d_gene: TRBD1; v_gene: TRBV7-8; CDR3aa: CASSQRQGGNQPQHF; CDR3nt: TGTGCCAGCAGCCAACGGCAGGGGGGTAATCAGCCCCAGCATTTT
j_gene: TRBJ1-4; abundance: .; d_gene: TRBD1; v_gene: TRBV10-3; CDR3aa: CAISDPGGRTNEKLFF; CDR3nt: TGTGCCATCAGTGATCCAGGGGGAAGAACTAATGAAAAACTGTTTTTT
j_gene: TRBJ2-7; abundance: few; d_gene: .; v_gene: TRBV2; CDR3aa: CASSPNYYEQYF; CDR3nt: TGTGCCAGCAGCCCTAACTACTACGAGCAGTACTTC
j_gene: TRBJ2-7; abundance: .; d_gene: .; v_gene: TRBV19; CDR3aa: CASSTQAPYEQYF; CDR3nt: TGTGCCAGTAGTACACAGGCGCCCTACGAGCAGTACTTC
j_gene: TRBJ1-5; abundance: .; d_gene: .; v_gene: TRBV7-8; CDR3aa: CASSLGGLRGQPQHF; CDR3nt: TGTGCCAGCAGCTTAGGGGGTCTGCGGGGACAGCCCCAGCATTTT
j_gene: TRBJ2-1; abundance: .; d_gene: TRBD2; v_gene: TRBV2; CDR3aa: CATAIGGGQQFF; CDR3nt: TGTGCCACCGCAATCGGCGGGGGGCAGCAGTTCTTC
j_gene: TRBJ2-1; abundance: .; d_gene: TRBD1; v_gene: TRBV6-4; CDR3aa: CASSGRGQGRDNEQFF; CDR3nt: TGTGCCAGCAGTGGGCGAGGACAGGGGAGGGATAATGAGCAGTTCTTC
j_gene: TRBJ1-5; abundance: .; d_gene: .; v_gene: TRBV10-2; CDR3aa: CASSRAYNQPQHF; CDR3nt: TGCGCCAGCAGTAGAGCCTACAATCAGCCCCAGCATTTT
j_gene: TRBJ2-1; abundance: once; d_gene: TRBD1; v_gene: TRBV7-6; CDR3aa: CASSTPSGMGQDWNEQFF; CDR3nt: TGTGCCAGCAGCACACCCTCAGGGATGGGACAGGACTGGAATGAGCAGTTCTTC
j_gene: TRBJ2-2; abundance: .; d_gene: .; v_gene: TRBV6-6; CDR3aa: CASSYLADRNTGELFF; CDR3nt: TGTGCCAGCAGTTACCTTGCAGACAGGAACACCGGGGAGCTGTTTTTT
j_gene: TRBJ2-6; abundance: .; d_gene: .; v_gene: TRBV7-9; CDR3aa: CSSSLGQGSGANVLTF; CDR3nt: TGTTCCAGCAGCTTAGGGCAGGGCTCTGGGGCCAACGTCCTGACTTTC
j_gene: TRBJ1-1; abundance: .; d_gene: .; v_gene: TRBV2; CDR3aa: CASRRDTMMNTEAFF; CDR3nt: TGTGCCAGCAGACGGGACACGATGATGAACACTGAAGCTTTCTTT
j_gene: TRBJ1-1; abundance: .; d_gene: .; v_gene: TRBV30; CDR3aa: CAWSPGHLGVPEAFF; CDR3nt: TGTGCCTGGAGCCCGGGACACCTTGGAGTGCCTGAAGCTTTCTTT
j_gene: TRBJ1-1; abundance: .; d_gene: TRBD1; v_gene: TRBV5-8; CDR3aa: CASSFLTGVRYTEAFF; CDR3nt: TGTGCCAGCAGCTTCCTGACAGGGGTGAGGTACACTGAAGCTTTCTTT
j_gene: TRBJ1-2; abundance: .; d_gene: .; v_gene: TRBV7-9; CDR3aa: CASSFRDSYGYTF; CDR3nt: TGTGCCAGCAGCTTCCGCGACTCCTATGGCTACACCTTC
j_gene: TRBJ1-2; abundance: once; d_gene: .; v_gene: TRBV5-1; CDR3aa: CASSLDRGDYGYTF; CDR3nt: TGCGCCAGCAGCTTGGATCGGGGGGACTATGGCTACACCTTC
j_gene: TRBJ2-7; abundance: .; d_gene: .; v_gene: TRBV10-3; CDR3aa: CAITAGMTYEQYF; CDR3nt: TGTGCCATCACGGCAGGAATGACCTACGAGCAGTACTTC
j_gene: TRBJ2-3; abundance: .; d_gene: .; v_gene: TRBV2; CDR3aa: CASNPSGSTDTQYF; CDR3nt: TGTGCCAGCAATCCCTCAGGAAGCACAGATACGCAGTATTTT
j_gene: TRBJ2-2; abundance: .; d_gene: .; v_gene: TRBV5-1; CDR3aa: CASSLGAGRNTGELFF; CDR3nt: TGCGCCAGCAGTCTTGGGGCGGGGAGGAACACCGGGGAGCTGTTTTTT
j_gene: TRBJ1-2; abundance: .; d_gene: .; v_gene: TRBV28; CDR3aa: CASSFGAGFYGYTF; CDR3nt: TGTGCCAGCAGTTTTGGTGCCGGGTTCTATGGCTACACCTTC
j_gene: TRBJ1-1; abundance: .; d_gene: TRBD1; v_gene: TRBV5-1; CDR3aa: CASSLDGQGNTEAFF; CDR3nt: TGCGCCAGCAGCTTGGATGGACAGGGGAACACTGAAGCTTTCTTT
j_gene: TRBJ1-5; abundance: .; d_gene: .; v_gene: TRBV18; CDR3aa: CASSPTGGAEAQHF; CDR3nt: TGTGCCAGCTCACCCACGGGGGGGGCAGAGGCCCAGCATTTT
j_gene: TRBJ2-7; abundance: .; d_gene: TRBD1; v_gene: TRBV5-1; CDR3aa: CASSSAKEDRGAWEQYF; CDR3nt: TGCGCCAGCAGCTCCGCGAAAGAGGACAGGGGGGCTTGGGAGCAGTACTTC
j_gene: TRBJ2-1; abundance: .; d_gene: .; v_gene: TRBV7-2; CDR3aa: CASSLVGVDEQFF; CDR3nt: TGTGCCAGCAGCTTAGTCGGGGTTGATGAGCAGTTCTTC
j_gene: TRBJ2-7; abundance: .; d_gene: TRBD1; v_gene: TRBV9; CDR3aa: CASSPTGGGYEQYF; CDR3nt: TGTGCCAGCAGCCCCACAGGGGGCGGCTACGAGCAGTACTTC
j_gene: TRBJ2-3; abundance: .; d_gene: TRBD2; v_gene: TRBV19; CDR3aa: CASSSPGLAGADTQYF; CDR3nt: TGTGCCAGTAGTTCCCCGGGACTAGCGGGGGCAGATACGCAGTATTTT
j_gene: TRBJ2-2; abundance: .; d_gene: .; v_gene: TRBV5-1; CDR3aa: CASSLEGRNGELFF; CDR3nt: TGCGCCAGCAGCTTGGAGGGGCGCAACGGGGAGCTGTTTTTT
j_gene: TRBJ1-5; abundance: .; d_gene: .; v_gene: TRBV5-8; CDR3aa: CASSLGQAYRPQHF; CDR3nt: TGTGCCAGCAGCTTGGGACAGGCCTACCGGCCCCAGCATTTT
j_gene: TRBJ1-1; abundance: once; d_gene: TRBD1; v_gene: TRBV7-9; CDR3aa: CASSSSGTGAHGAFF; CDR3nt: TGTGCCAGCAGCTCATCCGGGACAGGGGCTCATGGAGCTTTCTTT
j_gene: TRBJ2-3; abundance: .; d_gene: TRBD2; v_gene: TRBV7-6; CDR3aa: CASSREGGVADTQYF; CDR3nt: TGTGCCAGCAGCCGGGAGGGGGGCGTAGCAGATACGCAGTATTTT
j_gene: TRBJ2-2; abundance: .; d_gene: .; v_gene: TRBV11-1; CDR3aa: CASSFPGPTGELFF; CDR3nt: TGTGCCAGCAGCTTCCCCGGTCCCACCGGGGAGCTGTTTTTT
j_gene: TRBJ2-2; abundance: .; d_gene: .; v_gene: TRBV28; CDR3aa: CASTRLSEGGELFF; CDR3nt: TGTGCCAGCACCCGCCTGTCGGAGGGCGGGGAGCTGTTTTTT
j_gene: TRBJ1-1; abundance: .; d_gene: .; v_gene: TRBV2; CDR3aa: CASSEPEGFF; CDR3nt: TGTGCCAGCAGCGAACCGGAGGGTTTCTTT
j_gene: TRBJ2-7; abundance: .; d_gene: TRBD2; v_gene: TRBV5-6; CDR3aa: CASISMASGGSGAQYF; CDR3nt: TGTGCCAGCATCTCAATGGCTAGCGGGGGAAGCGGGGCGCAGTACTTC
j_gene: TRBJ2-2; abundance: .; d_gene: .; v_gene: TRBV18; CDR3aa: CASSLTNTGELFF; CDR3nt: TGTGCCAGCTCACTTACGAACACCGGGGAGCTGTTTTTT
j_gene: TRBJ1-1; abundance: .; d_gene: TRBD1; v_gene: TRBV27; CDR3aa: CASSSTKGAAFF; CDR3nt: TGTGCCAGCAGTTCCACGAAGGGGGCGGCTTTCTTT
j_gene: TRBJ1-3; abundance: .; d_gene: TRBD1; v_gene: TRBV27; CDR3aa: CASRTGAGNTIYF; CDR3nt: TGTGCCAGCAGGACAGGGGCTGGAAACACCATATATTTT
j_gene: TRBJ1-4; abundance: .; d_gene: .; v_gene: TRBV11-2; CDR3aa: CASSSREGMSEKLFF; CDR3nt: TGTGCCAGCAGCTCCCGGGAGGGAATGAGTGAAAAACTGTTTTTT
j_gene: TRBJ2-3; abundance: .; d_gene: TRBD1; v_gene: TRBV6-1; CDR3aa: CASSEAVGQGITDTQYF; CDR3nt: TGTGCCAGCAGTGAAGCTGTGGGACAGGGTATTACAGATACGCAGTATTTT
j_gene: TRBJ2-5; abundance: .; d_gene: .; v_gene: TRBV18; CDR3aa: CASSIFGDLATQYF; CDR3nt: TGTGCCAGCTCGATCTTCGGGGATCTGGCGACCCAGTACTTC
j_gene: TRBJ1-1; abundance: .; d_gene: .; v_gene: TRBV19; CDR3aa: CASRTGEVEAFF; CDR3nt: TGTGCCAGTAGGACGGGGGAGGTGGAAGCTTTCTTT
j_gene: TRBJ1-2; abundance: .; d_gene: .; v_gene: TRBV7-9; CDR3aa: CASSLAGEGYTF; CDR3nt: TGTGCCAGCAGCTTAGCAGGGGAAGGCTACACCTTC
j_gene: TRBJ2-3; abundance: .; d_gene: .; v_gene: TRBV7-8; CDR3aa: CASSLWTDPGTQYF; CDR3nt: TGTGCCAGCAGCTTATGGACAGACCCGGGGACGCAGTATTTT
j_gene: TRBJ1-2; abundance: .; d_gene: TRBD1; v_gene: TRBV11-2; CDR3aa: CASSFGRGRGNYGYTF; CDR3nt: TGTGCCAGCAGCTTCGGTAGGGGGCGAGGCAACTATGGCTACACCTTC
j_gene: TRBJ1-1; abundance: .; d_gene: TRBD1; v_gene: TRBV9; CDR3aa: CASSVVTGGGDTEAFF; CDR3nt: TGTGCCAGCAGCGTAGTGACAGGGGGCGGTGACACTGAAGCTTTCTTT
j_gene: TRBJ1-3; abundance: .; d_gene: .; v_gene: TRBV9; CDR3aa: CASSVGDRVGNTIYF; CDR3nt: TGTGCCAGCAGCGTAGGTGACCGGGTGGGAAACACCATATATTTT
j_gene: TRBJ1-1; abundance: few; d_gene: .; v_gene: TRBV9; CDR3aa: CASSPDSLNTEAFF; CDR3nt: TGTGCCAGCAGCCCCGACAGCTTAAACACTGAAGCTTTCTTT
j_gene: TRBJ1-4; abundance: .; d_gene: .; v_gene: TRBV2; CDR3aa: CASSGRRRNEKLFF; CDR3nt: TGTGCCAGCAGCGGGCGGCGGAGGAATGAAAAACTGTTTTTT
j_gene: TRBJ2-7; abundance: .; d_gene: TRBD1; v_gene: TRBV18; CDR3aa: CASSPNRDSYEQYF; CDR3nt: TGTGCCAGCTCACCCAACCGGGACAGCTACGAGCAGTACTTC
j_gene: TRBJ1-1; abundance: .; d_gene: .; v_gene: TRBV29-1; CDR3aa: CSVDPRQGRTEAFF; CDR3nt: TGCAGCGTTGACCCCCGCCAGGGAAGGACTGAAGCTTTCTTT